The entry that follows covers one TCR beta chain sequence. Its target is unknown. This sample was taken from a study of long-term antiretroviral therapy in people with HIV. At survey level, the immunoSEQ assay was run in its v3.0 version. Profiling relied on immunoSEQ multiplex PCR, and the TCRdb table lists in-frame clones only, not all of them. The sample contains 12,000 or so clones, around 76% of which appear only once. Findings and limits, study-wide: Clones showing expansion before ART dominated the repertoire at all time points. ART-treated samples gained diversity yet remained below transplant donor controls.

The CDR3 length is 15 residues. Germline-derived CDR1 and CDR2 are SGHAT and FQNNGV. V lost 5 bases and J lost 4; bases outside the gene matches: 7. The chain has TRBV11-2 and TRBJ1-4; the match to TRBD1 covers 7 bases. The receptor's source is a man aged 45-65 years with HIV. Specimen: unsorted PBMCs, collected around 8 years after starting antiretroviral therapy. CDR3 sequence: CASSPLTGNNEKLFF. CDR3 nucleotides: TGTGCCAGCAGCCCCCTGACAGGGAATAATGAAAAACTGTTTTTT.